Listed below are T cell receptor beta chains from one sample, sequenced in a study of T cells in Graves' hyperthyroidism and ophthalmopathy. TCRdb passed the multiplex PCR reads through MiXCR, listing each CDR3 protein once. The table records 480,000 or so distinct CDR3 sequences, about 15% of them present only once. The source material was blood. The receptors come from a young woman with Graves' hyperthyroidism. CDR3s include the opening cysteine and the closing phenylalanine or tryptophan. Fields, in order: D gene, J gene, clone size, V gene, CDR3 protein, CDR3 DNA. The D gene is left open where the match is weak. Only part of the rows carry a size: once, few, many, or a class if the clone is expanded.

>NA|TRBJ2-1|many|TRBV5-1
CASSFSGDSYNEQFF
TGCGCCAGCAGCTTTTCAGGGGATTCCTACAATGAGCAGTTCTTC
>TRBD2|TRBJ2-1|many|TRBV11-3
CASSPGGSSGLYEQFF
TGTGCCAGCAGCCCGGGAGGGTCTAGCGGGTTGTATGAGCAGTTCTTC
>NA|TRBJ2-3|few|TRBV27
CASMGDLRGNTQYF
TGTGCCAGCATGGGGGACCTCCGAGGGAATACGCAGTATTTT
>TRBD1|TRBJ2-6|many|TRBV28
CASSPGQGLADF
TGTGCCAGCAGCCCCGGACAGGGTTTGGCTGATTTC
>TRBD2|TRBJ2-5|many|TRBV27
CASSFSRGTSGTQYF
TGTGCCAGCAGTTTTAGCAGAGGGACTAGCGGGACCCAGTACTTC
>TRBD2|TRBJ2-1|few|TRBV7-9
CASSARLAQGSLNEQFF
TGTGCCAGCAGCGCCCGACTAGCTCAAGGATCCCTCAATGAGCAGTTCTTC
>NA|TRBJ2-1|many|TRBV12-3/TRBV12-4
CASSPWGGEYNEQFF
TGTGCCAGCAGCCCCTGGGGGGGCGAATACAATGAGCAGTTCTTC
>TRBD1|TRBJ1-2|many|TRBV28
CASSSLRDRGPNYGYTF
TGTGCCAGCAGTTCCCTCCGGGACAGGGGCCCTAACTATGGCTACACCTTC
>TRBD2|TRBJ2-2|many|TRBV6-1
CASSSVWGPRLAASNTGELFF
TGTGCCAGCAGTTCCGTATGGGGCCCAAGACTAGCTGCCTCGAACACCGGGGAGCTGTTTTTT
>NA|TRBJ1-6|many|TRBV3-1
CASSRDNSPLHF
TGTGCCAGCAGCCGAGATAATTCACCCCTCCACTTT
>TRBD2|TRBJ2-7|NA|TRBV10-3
CARSLAGSLRSYEQYF
TGTGCCAGGTCGTTAGCGGGATCCCTTCGCTCCTACGAGCAGTACTTC
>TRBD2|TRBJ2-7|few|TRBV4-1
CASSSLTSGSYEQYF
TGCGCCAGCAGCTCATTGACTAGCGGGAGCTACGAGCAGTACTTC
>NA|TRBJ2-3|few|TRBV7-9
CASRGRAKGTDTQYF
TGTGCCAGCAGGGGTCGCGCAAAGGGCACAGATACGCAGTATTTT
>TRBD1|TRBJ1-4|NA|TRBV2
CASRDRGVNEKLFF
TGTGCCAGCCGCGACAGGGGTGTTAATGAAAAACTGTTTTTT
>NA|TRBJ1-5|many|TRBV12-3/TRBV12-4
CASSPTGGKQPQHF
TGTGCCAGCAGTCCGACCGGGGGGAAACAGCCCCAGCATTTT